This T cell receptor (beta chain) was captured in a study of T cell responses to AZD1222 COVID-19 vaccine. Study-level findings and limits: Close to half of spike-specific TCRs reportedly recognize unmutated variant regions.

Sequenced by immunoSEQ multiplex PCR; TCRdb stores in-frame clones only, minus some. Among 180,000 or so clones, 88% were seen once, and the ten largest hold roughly 25%. Notes on this clone: Its antigen is currently unknown.

The study pooled second doses at about 4 or about 12 weeks. Sequences were derived from peripheral blood, sampled 28 days after the second AZD1222 dose. This clonotype was sampled from an adult who received the AZD1222 COVID-19 vaccine.

CDR3 protein: CASRLRQGERPSQETQYF. CDR3 coding DNA: TGTGCCAGCAGGCTCCGACAGGGGGAGCGCCCTTCGCAAGAGACCCAGTACTTC. The chain joins TRBV21-1 to TRBJ2-5; the table names TRBD1, a call not compared with the DNA. TRBV21-1 constitutes a pseudogene. The CDR3 is made up of 18 amino acids.